This TCR beta chain originates from a study of blood T cell repertoires in COVID-19. In the original processing: It was from reference gene primer amplification that nucleated cell counts were estimated. Generated by immunoSEQ multiplex PCR, the TCRdb table keeps only in-frame clones and is missing some. Clone size and the V and J calls come from that table; the DNA yielded D and trimming. Of about 200,000 clones listed, around 84% are singletons. The CDR3 has 13 amino acids. From germline, CDR1 is MNHEY and CDR2 SVGEGT. With 6 bases clipped from V and 6 bases from J, the junction kept 6 bases outside the gene matches.

Sequenced sample: peripheral blood. The rearrangement uses TRBV6-2 or TRBV6-3 and TRBJ1-1; 8 nucleotides line up with TRBD1. The receptor was derived from a man aged 55 to 70 with acute or convalescent COVID-19. In DNA form, the CDR3 reads TGTGCCAGCAGCCTCCCAGGGGGCCCTGAAGCTTTCTTT. Protein: CASSLPGGPEAFF.